This T cell receptor (beta chain) was recovered during a study of T cell responses to AZD1222 COVID-19 vaccine. Study-level results: In a largely white British group with more females than males, clonal diversity was possibly underestimated.

The method was immunoSEQ multiplex PCR; TCRdb's version includes in-frame clones alone and lacks a portion of them. This sample has more than 140,000 clones, with about 91% found just once. This clone was detected a few times. Its antigen is not identified. The sample was peripheral blood, taken on day 0 of AZD1222 vaccination. This clonotype originated in an adult in good health.

CDR3: CASSFGYGGAYNEQFF. The CDR3, as DNA: TGCGCCAGCAGCTTTGGATACGGGGGGGCCTACAATGAGCAGTTCTTC. The chain joins TRBV5-1 to TRBJ2-1; 8 bases agree with TRBD2. The V and J ends lost 2 bases and 2 bases, in that order; junction bases with no gene match: 6. From germline, CDR1 is SGHRS and CDR2 YFSETQ. The length of the CDR3 is 16 residues.